Each of the 7 T cell receptor beta chains below was sequenced from the same sample in a study of chemoradiotherapy in HPV16-positive cancers. Data came from immunoSEQ multiplex PCR; TCRdb stores just in-frame clones and leaves some out. The sample lists 7,700 or so clones, about 63% occurring once. This sample was gathered from a patient who underwent chemoradiotherapy. Receptor source: a human donor with HPV-associated anogenital cancer.

The chain is built from TRBV11-1 and TRBJ2-7; TRBD2 is a possible D gene (6 bases). Germline lookup yields CDR1 SGHAT and CDR2 FQDESV (reference sequence). The V end was cut by 7 bases, the J end by 3 bases, with 16 bases between. This CDR3 is built from 14 residues. CDR3 DNA sequence: TGTGCCAGCAACTCACCCGGGCGGGGCTACGAGCAGTACTTC. This gives the protein CASNSPGRGYEQYF.

The V and J genes are TRBV5-1 and TRBJ2-2; D call uncertain. In germline, CDR1 is SGHRS, CDR2 YFSETQ. The CDR3 is 14 residues long. Trimming removed 3 bases from V and 1 base from J, with 7 bases in between. The CDR3 sequence: CASSSDKNTGELFF. The CDR3 nucleotides read TGCGCCAGCAGCTCTGACAAGAACACCGGGGAGCTGTTTTTT.

The J gene is TRBJ2-6, the V gene TRBV19; D uncertain. This CDR3 is built from 15 residues. From germline, CDR1 is LNHDA and CDR2 SQIVND (reference sequence). V was clipped by 6 bases and J by 1 base, with 10 bases between them. This CDR3 reads CASRGRVSGANVLTF. CDR3 in DNA: TGTGCCAGTAGAGGTAGGGTATCTGGGGCCAACGTCCTGACTTTC.

The genes are TRBV9 and TRBJ2-3; TRBD2 matches 10 bases. The V and J ends lost 0 bases and 3 bases, in that order; junction bases with no gene match: 4. Germline loops: CDR1 SGDLS, CDR2 YYNGEE. The CDR3 totals 16 residues. The CDR3 spells CASSVAELAGTDTQYF. The DNA of the CDR3 is TGTGCCAGCAGCGTAGCTGAACTAGCGGGAACAGATACGCAGTATTTT.

This clone was counted once. The chain employs TRBV5-1 and TRBJ1-2; D possibly corresponds to TRBD1 (5 bases). The CDR3 is 15 residues long. CDR1 is SGHRS and CDR2 is YFSETQ in the germline V gene. V was trimmed by 0 bases and J by 0 bases, leaving 9 bases between them. CDR3 residues: CASSLEQGTNYGYTF. The CDR3 DNA is TGCGCCAGCAGCTTGGAGCAGGGCACTAACTATGGCTACACCTTC.

The chain combines TRBV6-5 with TRBJ2-2; 7 positions agree with TRBD1. The germline CDR1 and CDR2 sequences are MNHEY and SVGAGI. The V gene end was trimmed by 7 bases and the J gene end by 1 base; junction bases not matched to a gene: 3. This CDR3 is 14 amino acids long. The CDR3 DNA follows: TGTGCCAGCACCCGGACAGGGAACACCGGGGAGCTGTTTTTT. Translating it yields CASTRTGNTGELFF.

The chain has TRBV6-5 and TRBJ2-3; 8 positions agree with TRBD1. Losses at the gene ends were 4 bases for V and 7 bases for J; bases not matched to a gene: 10. Germline V gene sequence: CDR1 MNHEY, CDR2 SVGAGI. The CDR3 runs 15 residues. The CDR3: CASSSTGVLRHTQYF. The DNA of the CDR3 is TGTGCCAGCAGTTCGACAGGGGTTCTACGGCATACGCAGTATTTT.